This entry lists 29 T cell receptor beta chains sequenced from one sample in a study of blood T cell repertoires in COVID-19. The assay was immunoSEQ multiplex PCR, and TCRdb's table has in-frame clones only and misses some. The data contain hundreds of thousands of clones, 83% of them seen just once; the ten biggest clones take up 6% to 9.5%. Input material: peripheral blood. The receptor source for this set is a woman in her 50s with acute or convalescent COVID-19.

The chain carries TRBV28 and TRBJ1-3; D is undetermined. Germline V CDR1 and CDR2: MDHEN, SYDVKM. V was clipped by 3 bases and J by 0 bases, with 9 bases between them. The CDR3 has 15 amino acids. The CDR3 region is CASSFPGNSGNTIYF. In DNA form, the CDR3 reads TGTGCCAGCAGTTTTCCGGGGAACTCTGGAAACACCATATATTTT.

The V gene is TRBV9, the J gene TRBJ2-4, with D maybe TRBD1 (6 bases). Trimming left V 2 bases short and J 0 bases short, with 12 bases between. Germline CDR1 SGDLS, CDR2 YYNGEE. This CDR3 comprises 16 residues. DNA of the CDR3: TGTGCCAGCAGCGTGGGACATAGTCTAGCCAAAAACATTCAGTACTTC. Protein: CASSVGHSLAKNIQYF.

The chain couples TRBV5-6 to TRBJ1-1; tentative D call: TRBD1 (5 bases). The CDR3 has 17 residues. CDR1 is SGHDT and CDR2 is YYEEEE in the germline V gene. V was trimmed by 0 bases and J by 4 bases, leaving 19 bases between them. In DNA, the CDR3 is TGTGCCAGCAGCTTGGGTTTATTGGGGACTGGCCCCACTGAAGCTTTCTTT. This encodes CASSLGLLGTGPTEAFF.

The V and J genes are TRBV5-1 and TRBJ2-7, with a possible D match to TRBD1 (6 bases). The germline gives CDR1 SGHRS, CDR2 YFSETQ. The CDR3 contains 16 residues. The germline V and J ends were trimmed by 0 bases and 0 bases, with 13 bases remaining between them. The CDR3 region has the DNA TGCGCCAGCAGCTTGGATACAGGGCTGAGCTCCTACGAGCAGTACTTC. Translated: CASSLDTGLSSYEQYF.

This chain uses TRBV30 with TRBJ2-1; possible D gene TRBD1, 6 bases. CDR3 length: 13 amino acids. Looked up from germline, CDR1 is GTSNPN and CDR2 is SVGIG (reference sequence). V was cut by 5 bases and J by 7 bases, with 15 bases left in between. The CDR3 protein is CAWGGPRGNEQFF. CDR3 in DNA: TGTGCCTGGGGCGGCCCAAGGGGGAATGAGCAGTTCTTC. The entire variable domain, with the rest obtained from reference TRBV30 and TRBJ2-1, is as follows: SQTIHQWPATLVQPVGSPLSLECTVEGTSNPNLYWYRQAAGRGLQLLFYSVGIGQISSEVPQNLSASRPQDRQFILSSKKLLLSDSGFYLCAWGGPRGNEQFFGPGTRLTVL.

The rearrangement links TRBV28 to TRBJ1-2; 9 bases are shared with TRBD1. V lost 6 bases to trimming and J lost 3 bases; unmatched junction nucleotides: 8. There are 15 residues in the CDR3. Germline V gene lookup returns CDR1 MDHEN and CDR2 SYDVKM. The CDR3 region has the DNA TGTGCCAGCAGCCTACTTGGACAGGGGTACTATGGCTACACCTTC. This codes for CASSLLGQGYYGYTF.

The genes are TRBV14 and TRBJ1-2; 7 bases agree with TRBD1. CDR1 SGHDN and CDR2 FVKESK come from the germline V gene. Trimming took 6 bases from V and 4 from J; bases not matched to a gene: 11. CDR3 length: 15 amino acids. The CDR3 spells CASRRWTGATYGYTF. For the CDR3, the DNA is TGTGCCAGCAGACGGTGGACAGGCGCGACCTATGGCTACACCTTC.

This clone has only a few counts. The gene calls are TRBV2 and TRBJ2-1; D not certain. Germline V CDR1 and CDR2: SNHLY, FYNNEI. CDR3 length: 14 amino acids. The V and J ends lost 7 bases and 0 bases respectively, with 10 bases between them. CDR3 DNA: TGTGCCAGCAATGGTCCGAGCTCCTACAATGAGCAGTTCTTC. Translation: CASNGPSSYNEQFF.

V and J are TRBV6-6 and TRBJ1-4; 7 bases match TRBD1. The germline gives CDR1 MNHNY, CDR2 SVGAGI (reference sequence). The CDR3 runs to 15 residues. The V segment lost 3 bases and the J segment 5 bases; nucleotides outside the gene matches: 6. The CDR3 nucleotides are TGTGCCAGCAGTTATTCCGACAGGGAGAATGAAAAACTGTTTTTT. Protein: CASSYSDRENEKLFF.

This clone has a handful of counts. V and J are TRBV10-3 and TRBJ2-1, with TRBD1 matching over 7 bases. The V and J ends lost 4 bases and 2 bases, in that order; junction bases with no gene match: 5. Germline CDR1 and CDR2: ENHRY and SYGVKD. This CDR3 spans 15 amino acids. The CDR3 DNA sequence: TGTGCCATCAGTGTGGGGCAGGGGGCCTACAATGAGCAGTTCTTC. This codes for CAISVGQGAYNEQFF.

This clone was counted between two and nine times. A junction boundary mismatches the germline segment, possibly from a read error. The genes are TRBV4-3 and TRBJ1-1; the D is unclear. Germline V gene sequence: CDR1 LGHNA, CDR2 YSLEER. The CDR3 runs 14 residues. CDR3 protein: CASSQVGPQAELVF. Here the CDR3 DNA reads TGCGCCAGCAGCCAAGTGGGCCCCCAGGCCGAGCTTGTCTTT.

J is TRBJ1-5 and V is TRBV14; no clear D. The CDR3 has 16 residues. The V and J ends lost 2 bases and 0 bases respectively, with 11 bases between them. The V gene's germline CDR1 is SGHDN and CDR2 FVKESK. CDR3 sequence (DNA): TGTGCCAGCAGCCAACGGCGGCAAGATAGCAATCAGCCCCAGCATTTT. It specifies CASSQRRQDSNQPQHF.

The V and J genes are TRBV9 and TRBJ1-1; D gene ambiguous. Trimming removed 1 base from V and 5 bases from J, with 12 bases in between. Germline V lookup: CDR1 SGDLS, CDR2 YYNGEE. CDR3 length: 14 amino acids. The CDR3: CASSVFGERTEAFF. Written as DNA, the CDR3 is TGTGCCAGCAGCGTATTCGGGGAGCGGACTGAAGCTTTCTTT.

The chain recombines TRBV5-1 with TRBJ1-1; D not certain. The CDR3 loop spans 15 amino acids. Trimming removed 1 base at V and 4 bases at J, with 14 bases between. Germline CDR1 SGHRS, CDR2 YFSETQ. CDR3 loop: CASSLREGGGTEAFF. For the CDR3, the DNA is TGCGCCAGCAGCTTGCGGGAGGGAGGCGGCACTGAAGCTTTCTTT.

This clone is a singleton in its sample. The chain has TRBV19 and TRBJ2-2, with a tentative D call TRBD1 (6 bases). The CDR3 is 14 amino acids. The V gene's germline CDR1 is LNHDA and CDR2 SQIVND (reference sequence). The V and J ends lost 3 bases and 6 bases respectively, with 11 bases between them. CDR3 sequence (DNA): TGTGCCAGTAGTATCACAGGGCGGGCCGGGGAGCTGTTTTTT. This sequence encodes CASSITGRAGELFF.

The V gene is TRBV7-9, the J gene TRBJ1-2; 8 bases are shared with TRBD1. This CDR3 region has 16 residues. CDR1 is SEHNR, CDR2 FQNEAQ, per germline (reference sequence). Trimming took 5 bases from V and 2 from J; bases not matched to a gene: 10. The CDR3 sequence is CASSPTGGQENYGYTF. CDR3 DNA sequence: TGTGCCAGCAGCCCTACGGGGGGACAGGAGAACTATGGCTACACCTTC.

The rearrangement links TRBV6-5 to TRBJ1-3; D is ambiguous. V lost 8 bases to trimming and J lost 4 bases, with 15 bases between them. Germline loops: CDR1 MNHEY, CDR2 SVGAGI. The CDR3 extends over 14 amino acids. The CDR3 protein is CASSERVFGNTIYF. CDR3 DNA sequence: TGTGCCAGCTCCGAGCGGGTGTTCGGAAACACCATATATTTT.

This chain uses TRBV27 with TRBJ1-1; D gene uncertain. Germline V CDR1 and CDR2: MNHEY, SMNVEV (reference sequence). The V end was cut by 7 bases, the J end by 6 bases, with 12 bases between. The CDR3 is 12 amino acids. Here the CDR3 reads CASKTGSAEAFF. The CDR3 region has the DNA TGTGCCAGCAAGACGGGGAGCGCTGAAGCTTTCTTT.

The CDR3 region is CASSYSSARGYEQYF. As DNA, the CDR3 is TGTGCCAGCAGTTACTCGTCAGCACGGGGCTACGAGCAGTACTTC. The rearrangement uses TRBV6-2 or TRBV6-3 and TRBJ2-7, with a tentative D call TRBD2 (5 bases). Trimming took 0 bases from V and 3 from J, leaving 12 bases between them. This CDR3 region has 15 residues. Germline V gives CDR1 MNHEY, CDR2 SVGEGT.

The chain combines TRBV27 with TRBJ2-4; 7 positions match TRBD1. The CDR3 loop spans 13 amino acids. Germline CDR1 is MNHEY and CDR2 is SMNVEV (reference sequence). With V trimmed by 4 bases and J by 5 bases, 2 bases remained unmatched. CDR3 nucleotides: TGTGCCAGCAGTTCGGGACAGCAAAACATTCAGTACTTC. This encodes CASSSGQQNIQYF.

CDR3 nucleotide sequence: TGTGCCAGCAGTTACCCAACTCATCTCAGGGATTTGAACACTGAAGCTTTCTTT. Its translation: CASSYPTHLRDLNTEAFF. The chain has TRBV6-2 or TRBV6-3 and TRBJ1-1; the D gene is possibly TRBD1 (5 bases). Per germline, CDR1 MNHEY and CDR2 SVGEGT. The CDR3 consists of 18 residues. V lost 2 bases and J 0 bases, leaving 19 bases between the germline ends.

The chain couples TRBV9 to TRBJ2-3; TRBD2 matches at 9 bases. Germline V gene sequence: CDR1 SGDLS, CDR2 YYNGEE. V trimming: 3 bases; J trimming: 3 bases; junction bases outside the gene matches: 5. The CDR3 has 15 residues. The CDR3 sequence is CASSGSGGGTDTQYF. In DNA form, the CDR3 reads TGTGCCAGCAGCGGTAGCGGGGGAGGAACAGATACGCAGTATTTT.

This chain joins TRBV28 and TRBJ1-5; the match to TRBD1 covers 9 bases. The CDR3 is 15 residues long. Germline assignment: CDR1 MDHEN and CDR2 SYDVKM. After removal of 5 bases from V and 6 bases from J, the junction contained 8 bases not matched to a gene. Written as DNA, the CDR3 is TGTGCCAGCAGTCTCCGGACAGGGGAGGGTCAGCCCCAGCATTTT. This gives the protein CASSLRTGEGQPQHF.

V usage is TRBV14 and J usage is TRBJ2-5; 12 nucleotides line up with TRBD2. The germline V gene has CDR1 SGHDN and CDR2 FVKESK. The CDR3 contains 16 residues. V shed 0 bases, J shed 5 bases, and the junction held 4 bases outside the gene matches. The CDR3 DNA follows: TGTGCCAGCAGCCAAGAACTAGCGGGGGGTTATGAGACCCAGTACTTC. Its protein product is CASSQELAGGYETQYF. The full variable domain, completed using reference TRBV14 and TRBJ2-5, is EAGVTQFPSHSVIEKGQTVTLRCDPISGHDNLYWYRRVMGKEIKFLLHFVKESKQDESGMPNNRFLAERTGGTYSTLKVQPAELEDSGVYFCASSQELAGGYETQYFGPGTRLLVL.

The chain has TRBV7-9 and TRBJ1-4, with 8 bases fitting TRBD1. Germline lookup yields CDR1 SEHNR and CDR2 FQNEAQ (reference sequence). This CDR3 comprises 14 residues. V shed 7 bases, J shed 8 bases, and the junction held 9 bases outside the gene matches. The CDR3 region has the DNA TGTGCCAGCAAACTACAGGGGGTCGGCGAAAAACTGTTTTTT. It translates to CASKLQGVGEKLFF.

V usage is TRBV3-1 (or the pseudogene TRBV3-2) and J usage is TRBJ1-4; D possibly corresponds to TRBD1 (6 bases). V lost 2 bases and J lost 8, with 9 bases in between. Germline-derived CDR1 and CDR2 are LGHDT and YNNKEL (reference sequence). CDR3 length equals 13 residues. The CDR3 DNA reads as TGTGCCAGCAGCCAACAGGGACACGAAAAACTGTTTTTT. Amino acid sequence: CASSQQGHEKLFF.

The chain has TRBV5-6 and TRBJ2-7; TRBD2 agrees at 7 bases. V trimming: 0 bases; J trimming: 3 bases; junction bases outside the gene matches: 6. Germline-derived CDR1 and CDR2 are SGHDT and YYEEEE. The CDR3 covers 15 residues. CDR3 residues: CASSLGSGEYYEQYF. CDR3 nucleotide sequence: TGTGCCAGCAGCTTGGGGAGCGGGGAATACTACGAGCAGTACTTC. The full variable domain, rest sourced from reference TRBV5-6 and TRBJ2-7, is DAGVTQSPTHLIKTRGQQVTLRCSPKSGHDTVSWYQQALGQGPQFIFQYYEEEERQRGNFPDRFSGHQFPNYSSELNVNALLLGDSALYLCASSLGSGEYYEQYFGPGTRLTVT.

The V and J genes are TRBV10-1 and TRBJ2-1, with TRBD2 matching over 11 bases. CDR3 size: 14 residues. Germline assignment: CDR1 WNHNN and CDR2 SYGVQD (reference sequence). Trimming took 6 bases from V and 9 from J; bases not matched to a gene: 7. CDR3 nucleotide sequence: TGCGCCAGCAGCACTAGCGGGAGAAGAGGTGAGCAGTTCTTC. It yields the protein CASSTSGRRGEQFF.

CDR3 bases: TGTGCCAGCAGCCACGTGGGACTAGATTCCTACAATGAGCAGTTCTTC. This translates into CASSHVGLDSYNEQFF. V usage is TRBV4-2 and J usage is TRBJ2-1; TRBD2 aligns across 8 bases. After removal of 3 bases from V and 1 base from J, the junction contained 5 bases not matched to a gene. This CDR3 region has 16 residues. Germline V lookup: CDR1 LGHNA, CDR2 YNFKEQ.